This TCR beta chain came from a study of blood T cell repertoires in COVID-19. The wider study: Researchers got acute and convalescent COVID-19 samples from the United States, Italy and Spain. Nucleic acid was either cDNA or gDNA, and it came from T cells, B-cell-depleted T cells, or PBMCs.

Methods used by the authors: Amplification from reference gene primers served as the basis for estimated nucleated cell counts. Libraries were prepared by immunoSEQ multiplex PCR; TCRdb keeps only in-frame clonotypes and omits some of them. The DNA gave D and trimming, while V, J and clone size come from that table. The data contain about 120,000 clones, around 86% of them singletons. The V and J ends lost 6 bases and 3 bases respectively, with 11 bases between them. The CDR3 has 13 residues. Germline V CDR1 and CDR2: MNHEY, SVGAGI. The sample comprised peripheral blood. This chain links TRBV6-5 with TRBJ1-2, with D tentatively TRBD1 (5 bases). This TCR came from a woman in her 70s with acute or convalescent COVID-19. The CDR3 DNA reads as TGTGCCAGCAGATTCGACAGCCACTATGGCTACACCTTC. It translates to CASRFDSHYGYTF.